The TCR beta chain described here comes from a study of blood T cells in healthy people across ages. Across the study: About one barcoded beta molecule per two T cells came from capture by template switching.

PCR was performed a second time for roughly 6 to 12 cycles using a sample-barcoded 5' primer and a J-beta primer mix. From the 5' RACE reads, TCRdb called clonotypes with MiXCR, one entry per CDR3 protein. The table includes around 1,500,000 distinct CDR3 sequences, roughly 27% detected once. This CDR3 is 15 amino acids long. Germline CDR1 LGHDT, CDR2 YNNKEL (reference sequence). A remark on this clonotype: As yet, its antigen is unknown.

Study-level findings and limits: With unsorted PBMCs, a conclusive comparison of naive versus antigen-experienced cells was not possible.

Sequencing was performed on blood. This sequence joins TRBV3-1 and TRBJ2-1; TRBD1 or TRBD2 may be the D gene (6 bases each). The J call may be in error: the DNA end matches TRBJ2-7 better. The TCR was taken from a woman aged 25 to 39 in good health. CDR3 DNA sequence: TGTGCCAGCAGCCAAGTGGGGGGCTCCTACAATGAGCAGTACTTC. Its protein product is CASSQVGGSYNEQYF.